Listed below are T cell receptor beta chains from one sample, sequenced in a study of tumor-infiltrating lymphocytes in oesophageal squamous cell carcinoma. One entry per CDR3 protein, called by TCRdb with MiXCR from the PCR reads. The table records around 12,000 distinct CDR3 sequences, roughly 51% of them present only once. Sequenced input: esophageal tumor tissue. These receptors came from a female donor with esophageal squamous cell carcinoma. The conserved cysteine and the conserved F or W are not part of the CDR3 here. Not all rows give a size; the values are once, few, many and, for expanded clones, a class.

clone_size j_call v_call cdr3_aa
NA NA TRBV7-3 ASSLFGGTPHQSNYGYT
few NA TRBV7-3 ASSSGPTYEQY
NA TRBJ1-2 TRBV28 ASSLSGSEDYT
NA TRBJ2-2 TRBV19 ASSGVVGRSTGELF
medium-sized TRBJ2-3 TRBV7-2 ASSETGTAVHTQY
NA TRBJ2-5 TRBV12-3/TRBV12-4 ASSSPGGLAGLGETQY
NA TRBJ2-7 TRBV7-3 ASSLRVPYEQY
NA TRBJ1-3 TRBV7-6 ASSQRTGISGNTIY
NA NA TRBV6-8 ASNQWTYEQY
once TRBJ2-3 TRBV7-2 ASRLAGGDTQY
NA TRBJ2-5 TRBV7-2 ASSSTRGVQETQY
NA TRBJ2-1 TRBV12-3/TRBV12-4 ASSLGTGDYNEQF
many TRBJ2-1 TRBV7-9 ASISTGGNEQF
NA TRBJ1-1 TRBV6-1 ASKRSRAGVAF
NA TRBJ2-5 TRBV6-5 ASSEEGPQIRGETQY
NA TRBJ2-3 TRBV7-9 ASAAPGGGNTQY
NA NA TRBV28 ASSRARQGKNEQF
few NA TRBV7-3 ASSPRGREYDEQY
few TRBJ1-3 TRBV19 ASSIALQVRSGNTIY
many TRBJ1-2 TRBV6-6 ASSYPHRRGAYGYT
NA TRBJ2-1 TRBV29-1 SVIDESGATYEQF
many TRBJ2-6 TRBV10-2 ASIGLAGGPSGANVLT
NA TRBJ2-1 TRBV12-3/TRBV12-4 ASSGQGQGINEQF
many TRBJ2-1 TRBV5-4 ASSFRLAGGTYNEQF
medium-sized TRBJ2-7 TRBV7-6 ASSLNVAYEQY
NA TRBJ2-5 TRBV12-5 ASGKEGLRQETQY
NA TRBJ2-4 TRBV6-6 ASSYSAGTGNIQY
NA TRBJ2-5 TRBV7-2 ASSLAPRSGGQY
few TRBJ2-3 TRBV7-3 ASSLLGVQRARTDTQY
NA NA TRBV6-1 ASGLAAYEQY